Listed here are 16 T cell receptor beta chains from one sample, sequenced in a study of beta chain features in type 1 diabetes. All of the isolated RNA was reverse transcribed, so expressed TCRB transcripts were sequenced. The table came from immunoSEQ multiplex PCR; TCRdb's copy has only in-frame clones and leaves some out. Of 300,000 to 450,000 clones listed, around 19% are singletons. The sample taken for sequencing was naive CD4+ T cells from blood. Source of these receptors: a woman under 30 in good health.

The chain is built from TRBV7-6 and TRBJ2-1; 7 bases fit TRBD2. The CDR3 totals 15 residues. CDR1 and CDR2 from the germline V gene are SGHVS and FNYEAQ. The trim removed 4 bases at V and 4 bases at J, leaving 7 bases unmatched. Here the CDR3 reads CASSSGLGEYNEQFF. CDR3 nucleotides: TGTGCCAGCAGCTCCGGACTAGGAGAGTACAATGAGCAGTTCTTC.

Only a few counts were recorded for this clone. The chain recombines TRBV7-2 with TRBJ2-4, with D possibly TRBD2 on 6 matching bases. V was pared by 2 bases and J by 8 bases, with 19 bases between. The CDR3 is made up of 16 amino acids. Germline CDR1 is SGHTA and CDR2 is FQGNSA. CDR3 in amino acids: CASSLRRDSAWDIQYF. CDR3 bases: TGTGCCAGCAGCTTACGTCGGGACTCGGCGTGGGACATTCAGTACTTC.

This clone was seen a handful of times. The CDR3 here is CASSASSLVLYNEQFF. CDR3 nucleotide sequence: TGTGCCAGCAGCGCTTCGAGCCTAGTCCTCTACAATGAGCAGTTCTTC. This sequence joins TRBV9 and TRBJ2-1, with D unresolved. The CDR3 is 16 residues long. The V end was cut by 3 bases, the J end by 3 bases, with 16 bases between. Germline loops: CDR1 SGDLS, CDR2 YYNGEE.

This clone occurred a few times. This chain links TRBV30 with TRBJ2-1, with 9 bases fitting TRBD2. Germline trimming cut 0 bases from V and 4 bases from J; bases unmatched to any gene: 4. Germline CDR1 GTSNPN, CDR2 SVGIG (reference sequence). The CDR3 consists of 15 residues. Written as DNA, the CDR3 is TGTGCCTGGAGTGTTGGGACTAGCAGATACAATGAGCAGTTCTTC. This translates into CAWSVGTSRYNEQFF.

This sequence joins TRBV5-1 and TRBJ1-2; D call uncertain. Trimming shortened V by 2 bases and J by 2 bases, and 7 bases separated the two germline ends. Looked up from germline, CDR1 is SGHRS and CDR2 is YFSETQ. The CDR3 totals 13 residues. CDR3 loop: CASSLSENYGYTF. The CDR3, as DNA: TGCGCCAGCAGCTTATCAGAAAACTATGGCTACACCTTC. The variable domain in full, with the rest retrieved from reference TRBV5-1 and TRBJ1-2, is KAGVTQTPRYLIKTRGQQVTLSCSPISGHRSVSWYQQTPGQGLQFLFEYFSETQRNKGNFPGRFSGRQFSNSRSEMNVSTLELGDSALYLCASSLSENYGYTFGSGTRLTVV.

In this sample, this clone turned up a few times. The genes are TRBV2 and TRBJ1-2; the D is unclear. Trimming shortened V by 6 bases and J by 0 bases, and 11 bases separated the two germline ends. The CDR3 totals 14 residues. From germline, CDR1 is SNHLY and CDR2 FYNNEI. The CDR3 bases are TGTGCCAGCAGAGTGGACGGGGCTAACTATGGCTACACCTTC. This codes for CASRVDGANYGYTF. The full variable domain, with the rest looked up from reference TRBV2 and TRBJ1-2, is EPEVTQTPSHQVTQMGQEVILRCVPISNHLYFYWYRQILGQKVEFLVSFYNNEISEKSEIFDDQFSVERPDGSNFTLKIRSTKLEDSAMYFCASRVDGANYGYTFGSGTRLTVV.

This clone appeared a few times. The gene calls are TRBV9 and TRBJ2-7, with 8 bases aligning to TRBD1. The CDR3 contains 15 residues. Unmatched junction bases numbered 6, after V lost 0 bases and J lost 4 bases. Germline V gene sequence: CDR1 SGDLS, CDR2 YYNGEE. The CDR3 DNA reads TGTGCCAGCAGCGTAGCGGCGGACAGGGCTTACGAGCAGTACTTC. It codes for CASSVAADRAYEQYF.

This chain joins TRBV7-9 and TRBJ2-1; the match to TRBD2 covers 8 bases. CDR3 length: 15 residues. The germline gives CDR1 SEHNR, CDR2 FQNEAQ (reference sequence). The V segment lost 6 bases and the J segment 5 bases; nucleotides outside the gene matches: 9. In DNA, the CDR3 is TGTGCCAGCAGATTCCCAGCGGGAGTCCACAATGAGCAGTTCTTC. It encodes CASRFPAGVHNEQFF.

The V and J genes are TRBV5-1 and TRBJ2-7; 8 bases match TRBD1. The CDR3 is made up of 13 amino acids. V gave up 7 bases and J gave up 3 bases; unmatched junction bases: 6. Germline CDR1 and CDR2: SGHRS and YFSETQ. The CDR3 is CASATGANYEQYF. The CDR3 DNA is TGCGCCAGCGCGACAGGGGCGAACTACGAGCAGTACTTC.

This clone turned up a few times. This chain connects TRBV5-4 to TRBJ1-2; the match to TRBD1 covers 7 bases. V lost 4 bases and J lost 3; bases outside the gene matches: 6. The CDR3 loop spans 14 amino acids. Germline lookup yields CDR1 SGHNT and CDR2 YYREEE (reference sequence). The CDR3 region is CASSTNRGDYGYTF. DNA of the CDR3: TGTGCCAGCAGCACCAACAGGGGTGACTATGGCTACACCTTC.

This clone appeared a few times. The chain links TRBV30 to TRBJ1-5, with a possible D match to TRBD1 (6 bases). The CDR3 length is 12 residues. V shed 7 bases and J shed 6 bases, with 13 bases lying between them. Germline values: CDR1 GTSNPN, CDR2 SVGIG (reference sequence). The CDR3 region has the DNA TGTGCCTCCAGACAGGTCACTCAGCCCCAGCATTTT. Translated: CASRQVTQPQHF.

The CDR3 loop reads CASSSSPDSEAFF. DNA for the CDR3: TGTGCCAGCAGCTCCTCGCCCGACAGTGAAGCTTTCTTT. This chain links TRBV7-2 with TRBJ1-1; possibly TRBD1 for D (5 bases). The CDR3 sequence is 13 residues long. V was clipped by 4 bases and J by 7 bases, with 13 bases between them. CDR1 SGHTA and CDR2 FQGNSA come from the germline V gene.

The chain employs TRBV7-2 and TRBJ1-2; perhaps TRBD1 as D (5 bases). Per the germline V gene, CDR1 is SGHTA and CDR2 is FQGNSA. V was shortened by 2 bases and J by 0 bases, with 7 bases between the two germline ends. The CDR3 sequence is 14 residues long. CDR3: CASSLYRSNYGYTF. CDR3 bases: TGTGCCAGCAGCTTATACAGGTCTAACTATGGCTACACCTTC.

The chain is built from TRBV19 and TRBJ2-7; D might be TRBD1 (6 bases). V lost 5 bases, J lost 12 bases, and 20 bases lay in between. CDR1 LNHDA and CDR2 SQIVND come from the germline V gene (reference sequence). This CDR3 has 13 amino acids. This CDR3 reads CASSRLRDTEPYF. The DNA for the CDR3 is TGTGCCAGTAGTCGACTTCGGGACACCGAACCGTACTTC. The full variable domain, rest sourced from reference TRBV19 and TRBJ2-7, is DGGITQSPKYLFRKEGQNVTLSCEQNLNHDAMYWYRQDPGQGLRLIYYSQIVNDFQKGDIAEGYSVSREKKESFPLTVTSAQKNPTAFYLCASSRLRDTEPYFGPGTRLTVT.

The rearrangement joins TRBV27 to TRBJ1-3; D ambiguous. Trimming pared 6 bases from V and 1 base from J, leaving 10 bases between. This CDR3 has 14 amino acids. The germline CDR1 and CDR2 sequences are MNHEY and SMNVEV (reference sequence). In DNA, the CDR3 is TGTGCCAGCAGCCTCCGAGGATCTGGAAACACCATATATTTT. Translated, it gives CASSLRGSGNTIYF.

This clone was detected only a few times. The chain has TRBV29-1 and TRBJ1-1; no firm D call. CDR3 length: 15 amino acids. The V and J ends lost 3 bases and 0 bases respectively, with 14 bases between them. Germline V gives CDR1 SQVTM, CDR2 ANQGSEA. CDR3 region: CSVDGSTSMNTEAFF. Here the CDR3 DNA reads TGCAGCGTTGATGGGTCGACATCCATGAACACTGAAGCTTTCTTT.